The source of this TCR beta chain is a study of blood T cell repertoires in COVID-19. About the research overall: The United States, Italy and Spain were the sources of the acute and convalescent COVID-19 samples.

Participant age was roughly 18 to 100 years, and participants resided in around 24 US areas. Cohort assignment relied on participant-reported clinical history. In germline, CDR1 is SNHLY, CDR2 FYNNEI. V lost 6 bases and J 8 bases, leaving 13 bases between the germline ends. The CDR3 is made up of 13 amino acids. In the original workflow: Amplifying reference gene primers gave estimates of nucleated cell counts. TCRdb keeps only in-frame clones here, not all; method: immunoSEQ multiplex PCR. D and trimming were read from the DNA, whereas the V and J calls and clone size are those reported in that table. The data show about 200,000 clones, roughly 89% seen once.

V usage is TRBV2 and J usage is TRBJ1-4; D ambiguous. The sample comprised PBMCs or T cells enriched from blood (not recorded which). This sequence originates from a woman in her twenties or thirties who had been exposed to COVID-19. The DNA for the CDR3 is TGTGCCAGCAGGGCCCGCCCGAGGGAAAAACTGTTTTTT. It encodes CASRARPREKLFF.